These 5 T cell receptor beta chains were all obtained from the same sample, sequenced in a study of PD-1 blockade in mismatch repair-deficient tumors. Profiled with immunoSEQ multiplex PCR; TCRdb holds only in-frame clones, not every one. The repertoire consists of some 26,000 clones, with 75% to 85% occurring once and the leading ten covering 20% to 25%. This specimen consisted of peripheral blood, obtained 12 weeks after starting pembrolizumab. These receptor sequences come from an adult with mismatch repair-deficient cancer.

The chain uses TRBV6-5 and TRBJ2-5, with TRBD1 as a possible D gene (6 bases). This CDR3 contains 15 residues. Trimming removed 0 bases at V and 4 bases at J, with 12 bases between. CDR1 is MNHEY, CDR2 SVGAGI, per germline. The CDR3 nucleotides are TGTGCCAGCAGTTACTCTACAGGGAATCGAGAGACCCAGTACTTC. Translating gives CASSYSTGNRETQYF.

The DNA of the CDR3 is TGTGCCAGTAGTATTGACACTGACACCGGGGAGCTGTTTTTT. This gives the protein CASSIDTDTGELFF. This chain uses TRBV19 with TRBJ2-2; D gene unclear. V was trimmed by 3 bases and J by 3 bases, leaving 8 bases between them. Germline V gene lookup returns CDR1 LNHDA and CDR2 SQIVND (reference sequence). The CDR3 has 14 residues.

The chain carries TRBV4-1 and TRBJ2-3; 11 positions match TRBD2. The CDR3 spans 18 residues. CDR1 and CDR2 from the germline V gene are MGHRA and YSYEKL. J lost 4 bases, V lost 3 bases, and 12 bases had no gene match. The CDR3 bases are TGCGCCAGCAGCCAGCTGGAAACTCGTAGCGGGAGGGCAGATACGCAGTATTTT. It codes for CASSQLETRSGRADTQYF.

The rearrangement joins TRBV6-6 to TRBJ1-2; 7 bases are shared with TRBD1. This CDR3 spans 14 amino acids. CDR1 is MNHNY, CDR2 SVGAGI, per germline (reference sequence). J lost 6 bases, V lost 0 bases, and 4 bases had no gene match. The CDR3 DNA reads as TGTGCCAGCAGTTACTCGACAGGGTCCGATGGCTACACCTTC. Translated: CASSYSTGSDGYTF.

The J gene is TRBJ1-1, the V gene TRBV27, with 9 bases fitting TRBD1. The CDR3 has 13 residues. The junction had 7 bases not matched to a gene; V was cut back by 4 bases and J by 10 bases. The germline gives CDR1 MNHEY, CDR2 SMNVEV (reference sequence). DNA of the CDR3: TGTGCCAGCAGTTACTCCCCGGACAGGGGAGCTTTCTTT. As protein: CASSYSPDRGAFF.